Listed below are T cell receptor beta chains from one sample, sequenced in a study of T cell responses to AZD1222 COVID-19 vaccine. Profiling relied on immunoSEQ multiplex PCR, and the TCRdb table lists in-frame clones only, not all of them. The sample yields 90,000 to 130,000 clones, about 85% seen once. Sequenced material: peripheral blood, taken on day 0 of AZD1222 vaccination. The receptors come from an adult in good health. The CDR3 runs from the conserved cysteine through the conserved F or W. The order of the fields is J gene, D gene, V gene, clone size, CDR3 length, CDR3 protein, CDR3 DNA. D genes are given only for firm matches. Where a row states a size, it is once, few, many or the class of an expanded clone; other rows omit it.

TRBJ2-6,.,TRBV19,once,15,CASSIGGAGANVLTF,TGTGCCAGTAGTATCGGGGGCGCTGGGGCCAACGTCCTGACTTTC
TRBJ1-3,.,TRBV5-4,.,16,CASSLGARSSGNTIYF,TGTGCCAGCAGCTTGGGGGCCAGGAGCTCTGGAAACACCATATATTTT
TRBJ1-6,.,TRBV3-1/TRBV3-2,.,16,CASSHSELVHNSPLHF,TGTGCCAGCAGCCATTCGGAGCTCGTCCATAATTCACCCCTCCACTTT
TRBJ1-2,.,TRBV9,few,15,CASSVLAGGGGGYTF,TGTGCCAGCAGCGTCCTCGCCGGGGGGGGAGGCGGCTACACCTTC
TRBJ1-2,.,TRBV7-9,.,12,CASSPRDLGYTF,TGTGCCAGCAGCCCCCGGGACCTCGGCTACACCTTC
TRBJ1-5,.,TRBV19,.,17,CASSIDPRQARNQPQHF,TGTGCCAGTAGTATAGATCCCCGACAGGCCCGCAATCAGCCCCAGCATTTT
TRBJ1-2,.,TRBV7-9,.,13,CASSPRDHHGYTF,TGTGCCAGCAGCCCCCGGGATCATCATGGCTACACCTTC
TRBJ2-1,TRBD2,TRBV27,.,13,CASSYSGRNEQFF,TGTGCCAGCAGTTATAGCGGGAGAAATGAGCAGTTCTTC
TRBJ2-5,.,TRBV19,.,13,CATSGGGQETQYF,TGTGCCACCTCCGGTGGGGGACAAGAGACCCAGTACTTC
TRBJ1-1,.,TRBV12-3/TRBV12-4,.,12,CASSLSAGEAFF,TGTGCCAGCAGTTTATCGGCCGGTGAAGCTTTCTTT
TRBJ2-7,.,TRBV21-1,.,16,CASRLGLAEGTYEQYF,TGTGCCAGCCGGTTGGGACTAGCGGAGGGCACCTACGAGCAGTACTTC